This T cell receptor beta chain was obtained from a study of CD4 T cells in relation to SARS-CoV-2 and coronaviruses (dated by TCRdb to 2020 to 2022). Turning to the overall study: In the ViraFEST assay, PBMCs were cultured with antigen for 9 to 11 days, after which TCR beta CDR3s were sequenced to identify antigen-specific clonal expansions. A median age of about 35 years, with a range of 21 to 72 years, was recorded for the full convalescent cohort of 12 to 13 patients. The Adaptive Biotechnologies TCR-sequencing kit was used to sequence samples from three pre-COVID donors and the naive versus memory experiments, while other data came from Illumina-based sequencing. HLA restriction was mapped for shared crossreactive spike epitopes using patient-derived lymphoblastoid cell lines. At the level of individual TCR clonotypes, the study evaluated whether memory CD4+ T cells crossreact between the spike proteins of SARS-CoV-2 and those of common cold coronaviruses. Among the approximately twelve convalescent patients, 8 males and 4 females were included, and two of the subjects were Hispanic. For other donors in the study, expansion assays were sequenced with a different, Illumina-based TCR-beta assay. Findings and caveats that apply to the study as a whole: Sequencing naive versus memory cells indicated that the assay picks up memory recall responses, not primary responses primed during culture. No donor contributed both pre-pandemic and post-infection samples, which limited tracing the source of pre-existing responses. Significantly weaker SARS-CoV-2-driven expansion was shown by crossreactive clones than by monoreactive clones, consistent with antigenic imprinting. The study was constrained by small numbers of patients and of tested TCRs. Approximately 61% of donors had memory CD4+ clonotypes that crossrecognized SARS-CoV-2 and at least one common cold coronavirus spike. Crossreactivity analysis was centred on spike protein, so crossreactivity against other viral proteins was not assessed.

Naive and memory CD4+ T cells were separated from cryopreserved PBMCs through CD4 enrichment, which was followed by EasySep naive CD4+ T cell enrichment. For around nine days, sorted naive or memory CD4+ T cells (over 95,000) were cultured at a 1:1 ratio with T cell-depleted PBMCs and CEF peptides. In general, every peptide culture condition was set up in three replicate wells. Ficoll-Paque PLUS gradient centrifugation was used to isolate PBMCs from leukapheresis product or whole blood. PBMCs were either used fresh in the expansion assay or cryopreserved at -140 degrees C. The QIAamp Micro DNA Kit was used to extract genomic DNA from the CD4+ T cells. DNA from CEF-cultured naive and memory CD4+ T cells underwent immunoSEQ TCR-beta sequencing at survey level. The authors' pipeline ran thus. During preprocessing, nonproductive sequences were removed, along with CDR3s that did not begin with C, did not end with F or W, or were shorter than 7 amino acids. The MANAFEST web app was used to call antigen-specific clonotypes on the basis of expansion compared with the reference and with other culture wells. A clone counted as positive if significantly expanded in 2 of 3 replicate wells versus the reference culture at FDR below 0.05. Positive clones also required significant expansion versus all other tandem wells and an odds ratio above 5. Cultured and uncultured naive and memory CD4+ repertoires were searched for CDR3s previously identified as spike- and CEF-reactive. CDR3 homology was quantified as pairwise Levenshtein distance, calculated with the stringdist R package after three terminal residues were trimmed from each end. In its TCRdb copy, this immuneACCESS table keeps in-frame sequences only and misses some clones. Where compared with another copy, unresolved V genes explain less than half of these, and the others have no known cause. That table supplies the V and J calls and clone size; D and trimming were determined from the DNA. This sample lists about 38,000 clones; 82% were detected once. The top ten clonotypes cover roughly 4.7% of the sample.

Comments on this clone: Its antigen is still unknown. No base quality values were provided; no much bigger clone lies one nucleotide off.

At the junction V is shortened by 4 bases and J by 2 bases, with 9 bases in between. CDR1 LGHDT and CDR2 YNNKEL are derived from the germline V gene (reference sequence). The CDR3 runs 13 amino acids, cysteine and phenylalanine included. Just CDR3 DNA is preserved here, 39 bases in frame from base 1. This TCR was sampled from an adult with COVID-19. The chain is made from TRBV3-1 (or the pseudogene TRBV3-2) and TRBJ2-7, with a weak D call of TRBD1 (6 bases match). The source material was naive CD4+ T cells from PBMCs, cultured in vitro. Reading the label with the study, this specimen's cell subset or site is: naive CD4+ T cells isolated by negative enrichment. CDR3 reads: CASSLTGTYEQYF. The nucleotide sequence reads TGTGCCAGCAGCCTTACAGGGACCTACGAGCAGTACTTC.